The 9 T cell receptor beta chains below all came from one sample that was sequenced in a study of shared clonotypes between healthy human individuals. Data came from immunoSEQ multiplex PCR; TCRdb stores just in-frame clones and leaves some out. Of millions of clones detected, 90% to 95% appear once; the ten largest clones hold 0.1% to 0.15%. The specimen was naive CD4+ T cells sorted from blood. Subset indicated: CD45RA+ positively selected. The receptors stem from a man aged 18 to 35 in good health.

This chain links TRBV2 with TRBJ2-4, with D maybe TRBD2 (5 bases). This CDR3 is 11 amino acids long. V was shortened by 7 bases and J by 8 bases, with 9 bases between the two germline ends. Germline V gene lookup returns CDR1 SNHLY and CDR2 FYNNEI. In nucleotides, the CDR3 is TGTGCCAGCACCTTGAGGGACATTCAGTACTTC. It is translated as CASTLRDIQYF.

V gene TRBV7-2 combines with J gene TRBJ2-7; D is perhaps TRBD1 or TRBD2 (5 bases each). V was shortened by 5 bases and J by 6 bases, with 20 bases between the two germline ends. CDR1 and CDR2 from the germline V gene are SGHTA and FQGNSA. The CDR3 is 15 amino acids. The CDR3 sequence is CASSPRDPGVVEQYF. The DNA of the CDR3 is TGTGCCAGCAGCCCACGGGACCCCGGAGTTGTCGAGCAGTACTTC.

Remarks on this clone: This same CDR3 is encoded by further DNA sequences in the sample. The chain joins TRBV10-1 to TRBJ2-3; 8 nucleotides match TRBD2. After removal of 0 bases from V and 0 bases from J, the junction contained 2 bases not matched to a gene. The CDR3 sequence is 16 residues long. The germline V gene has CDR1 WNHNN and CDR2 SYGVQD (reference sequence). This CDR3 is CASSESIAGSTDTQYF. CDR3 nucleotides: TGCGCCAGCAGTGAGTCCATAGCGGGGAGCACAGATACGCAGTATTTT.

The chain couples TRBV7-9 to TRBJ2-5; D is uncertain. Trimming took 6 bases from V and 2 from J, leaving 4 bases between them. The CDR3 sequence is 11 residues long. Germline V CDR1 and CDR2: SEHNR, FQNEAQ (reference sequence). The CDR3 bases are TGTGCCAGCAGTGCTCAAGAGACCCAGTACTTC. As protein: CASSAQETQYF.

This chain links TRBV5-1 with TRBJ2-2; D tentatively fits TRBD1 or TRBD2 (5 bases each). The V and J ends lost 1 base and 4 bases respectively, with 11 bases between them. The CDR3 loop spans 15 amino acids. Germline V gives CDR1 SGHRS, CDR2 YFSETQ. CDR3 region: CASSLQGVITGELFF. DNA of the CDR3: TGCGCCAGCAGCTTGCAGGGAGTAATCACCGGGGAGCTGTTTTTT.

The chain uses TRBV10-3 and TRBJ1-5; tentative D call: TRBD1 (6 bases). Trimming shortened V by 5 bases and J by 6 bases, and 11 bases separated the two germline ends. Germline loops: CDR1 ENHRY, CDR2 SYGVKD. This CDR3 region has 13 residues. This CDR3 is CAISQGSGQPQHF. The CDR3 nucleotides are TGTGCCATCAGTCAGGGGTCGGGTCAGCCCCAGCATTTT.

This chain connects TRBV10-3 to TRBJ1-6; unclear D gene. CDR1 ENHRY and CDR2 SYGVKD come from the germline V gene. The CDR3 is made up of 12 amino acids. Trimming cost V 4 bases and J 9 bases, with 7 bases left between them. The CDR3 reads CAISGSASPLHF. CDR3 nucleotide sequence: TGTGCCATCAGTGGATCCGCTTCACCCCTCCACTTT.

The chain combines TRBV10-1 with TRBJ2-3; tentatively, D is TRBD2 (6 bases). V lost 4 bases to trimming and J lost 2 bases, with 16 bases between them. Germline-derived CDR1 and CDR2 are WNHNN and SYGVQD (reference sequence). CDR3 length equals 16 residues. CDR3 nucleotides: TGCGCCAGCAGTGCCGAGGTAGCGGAACTCACAGATACGCAGTATTTT. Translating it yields CASSAEVAELTDTQYF.

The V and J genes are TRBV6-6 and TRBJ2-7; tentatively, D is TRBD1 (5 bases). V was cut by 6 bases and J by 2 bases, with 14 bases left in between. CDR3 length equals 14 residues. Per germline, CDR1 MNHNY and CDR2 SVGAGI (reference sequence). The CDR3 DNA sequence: TGTGCCAGCAGAAAAGGGCCGGACACCTACGAGCAGTACTTC. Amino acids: CASRKGPDTYEQYF.